This TCR beta chain appears in the sequencing data of a study of regulatory T cells in long-lasting Graves disease. Study results and caveats: Persistent patients had a count of shared public clonotypes (2,741) that exceeded that of new patients (roughly 1,000). Persistent disease was characterized by preferential usage of TRBV28, TRBJ1-2 and TRBJ2-5. Rather than thyroid tissue, only peripheral blood underwent study.

CDR1 and CDR2 (germline): MNHEY, SMNVEV (reference sequence). This CDR3 comprises 14 residues. Trimming removed 5 bases at V and 4 bases at J, with 14 bases between. On this clonotype: The target antigen is unknown. Possible read error: a much larger clone is one base away.

CDR3-region Arm-PCR and iRepertoire HTBI primers produced the TCR beta libraries. TCRdb re-called the multiplex PCR reads with MiXCR, one entry per CDR3 protein. The sample lists a few hundred thousand distinct CDR3 sequences; approximately 23% were seen once. Time point specified: persistent/refractory GD, antithyroid drugs over 5 years with positive TRAb. With RNA extracted from PBMCs as input, the TCR library was made. The patients were enrolled through endocrinology in Xi'an, China. The chain has TRBV27 and TRBJ2-5; D possibly uses TRBD1 or TRBD2 (5 bases each). Here the sequenced sample was peripheral blood mononuclear cells (PBMCs), taken when the disease was refractory, from a patient treated with antithyroid drugs. The receptor's source is a female donor with Graves disease. CDR3 nucleotides: TGTGCCAGCAGTGATTTTAACGGGACAGAGACCCAGTACTTC. It encodes CASSDFNGTETQYF.